A selection of T cell receptor beta chains follows, all from one sample in a study of blood T cell repertoires in COVID-19. TCRdb's copy holds only in-frame clones and misses some; the assay was immunoSEQ multiplex PCR. Counted here are under 130,000 clones, around 83% occurring once; the ten biggest clones make up 15% to 19%. Sequencing was carried out using peripheral blood. These receptor sequences come from a woman of 80 years or more with acute or convalescent COVID-19. The CDR3 runs from the conserved cysteine through the conserved F or W. A D gene is named only where the DNA matches it firmly. Only part of the rows carry a size: once, few, many, or a class if the clone is expanded.

d_call,v_call,j_call,clone_size,cdr3_length,cdr3_aa,cdr3_nt
-,TRBV6-5,TRBJ2-2,-,15,CASRTGQTYTGELFF,TGTGCCAGCAGGACCGGACAGACCTACACCGGGGAGCTGTTTTTT
TRBD1,TRBV6-2/TRBV6-3,TRBJ2-7,-,15,CASSYAGTGWYEQYF,TGTGCCAGCAGTTACGCCGGGACAGGGTGGTACGAGCAGTACTTC
-,TRBV19,TRBJ2-3,once,14,CASSLREKPDTQYF,TGTGCCAGTAGTCTACGGGAGAAGCCAGATACGCAGTATTTT
-,TRBV3-1/TRBV3-2,TRBJ1-6,-,18,CASSQGSQAGSYNSPLHF,TGTGCCAGCAGCCAAGGTTCGCAGGCAGGATCCTATAATTCACCCCTCCACTTT
-,TRBV4-1,TRBJ2-2,-,13,CASSQEYTGELFF,TGCGCCAGCAGCCAGGAGTACACCGGGGAGCTGTTTTTT
-,TRBV2,TRBJ2-3,-,14,CASSAARASDTQYF,TGTGCCAGCAGTGCGGCCAGGGCTTCAGATACGCAGTATTTT
-,TRBV6-5,TRBJ2-3,-,14,CASFASSGTDTQYF,TGTGCCAGCTTTGCCTCTAGCGGCACAGATACGCAGTATTTT
-,TRBV6-6,TRBJ1-3,-,14,CASSWTASGNTIYF,TGTGCCAGCAGTTGGACAGCGTCTGGAAACACCATATATTTT
-,TRBV6-5,TRBJ1-2,-,12,CAEWAVNYGYTF,TGTGCCGAGTGGGCAGTCAACTATGGCTACACCTTC
TRBD1,TRBV5-6,TRBJ1-2,-,16,CASSLVMGQGAVGYTF,TGTGCCAGCAGCTTGGTGATGGGTCAGGGGGCAGTCGGCTACACCTTC
-,TRBV24-1,TRBJ2-1,once,13,CATSDPAYNEQFF,TGTGCCACCAGTGACCCTGCCTACAATGAGCAGTTCTTC